A single sample is the source of the 26 T cell receptor beta chains below, sequenced in a study of OX40 agonist ivuxolimab in advanced cancers. The table came from immunoSEQ multiplex PCR; TCRdb's copy has only in-frame clones and leaves some out. The table has roughly 69,000 clones, around 93% seen once. Specimen: CD4+ or CD8+ T cells sorted from blood, collected in a trial of the OX40 agonist ivuxolimab. The receptors stem from an adult with an advanced solid tumor such as melanoma, head and neck, liver or kidney cancer.

The chain joins TRBV29-1 to TRBJ1-6; TRBD1 is a possible D gene (6 bases). From germline, CDR1 is SQVTM and CDR2 ANQGSEA. Trimming shortened V by 5 bases and J by 10 bases, and 15 bases separated the two germline ends. This CDR3 has 13 amino acids. The CDR3 loop is CSVWQGRGSPLHF. The CDR3 DNA reads TGCAGCGTTTGGCAGGGCAGGGGCTCACCCCTCCACTTT.

The rearrangement links TRBV4-2 to TRBJ2-1, with 7 bases matching TRBD1. The germline CDR1 and CDR2 sequences are LGHNA and YNFKEQ. The CDR3 consists of 16 residues. V lost 4 bases, J lost 3 bases, and 9 bases stayed unmatched. The CDR3 nucleotides read TGTGCCAGCAGCCCATGGACCGGGACAGACTACAATGAGCAGTTCTTC. Translated: CASSPWTGTDYNEQFF.

The chain couples TRBV4-1 to TRBJ1-1; 9 positions match TRBD1. With V trimmed by 1 base and J by 4 bases, 10 bases remained unmatched. The CDR3 is 17 residues long. The germline V gene has CDR1 MGHRA and CDR2 YSYEKL. The CDR3 is CASSQVHTGGPGTEAFF. The CDR3 DNA reads as TGCGCCAGCAGCCAAGTTCATACAGGGGGCCCGGGCACTGAAGCTTTCTTT.

The sample holds one count of this clone. This chain joins TRBV2 and TRBJ2-2; 12 nucleotides agree with TRBD2. In germline, CDR1 is SNHLY, CDR2 FYNNEI. J gave up 0 bases and V 4 bases, and 9 bases lay outside the gene matches. The CDR3 covers 19 residues. The CDR3 is CASSVPLGLAGTNTGELFF. Here the CDR3 DNA reads TGTGCCAGCAGTGTCCCTTTAGGACTAGCGGGGACGAACACCGGGGAGCTGTTTTTT.

The chain carries TRBV29-1 and TRBJ2-2; the match to TRBD1 covers 9 bases. The CDR3 totals 14 residues. Unmatched junction bases numbered 0, after V lost 3 bases and J lost 1 base. Germline CDR1 reads SQVTM; CDR2 reads ANQGSEA. The chain's CDR3 is CSVEGQGNTGELFF. The CDR3 DNA sequence: TGCAGCGTTGAGGGACAGGGGAACACCGGGGAGCTGTTTTTT.

The V gene is TRBV18, the J gene TRBJ2-5; tentatively, D is TRBD1 or TRBD2 (5 bases each). The CDR3 runs to 14 residues. CDR1 KGHSH and CDR2 LQKENI come from the germline V gene. The V and J ends lost 4 bases and 2 bases respectively, with 11 bases between them. The CDR3 region has the DNA TGTGCCAGCTCACTACCGGGGCAGCAAGAGACCCAGTACTTC. This translates into CASSLPGQQETQYF.

This clone came up a few times. This rearrangement joins TRBV6-6 to TRBJ2-2; no clear D. The CDR3 extends over 10 amino acids. Deletions cut 4 bases from V and 6 bases from J, with 0 bases between. Looked up from germline, CDR1 is MNHNY and CDR2 is SVGAGI (reference sequence). The CDR3 region has the DNA TGTGCCAGCAGTTCCGGGGAGCTGTTTTTT. Translated, it gives CASSSGELFF.

The V call is TRBV5-8, the J call TRBJ2-5; 13 bases are a match to TRBD2. The germline V gene has CDR1 SGHTS and CDR2 YDEGEE. The CDR3 length is 17 residues. Trimming cost V 4 bases and J 3 bases; bases outside gene matches: 9. CDR3 loop: CASSTRTSGRGEETQYF. In DNA, the CDR3 is TGTGCCAGCAGCACACGGACTAGCGGGAGAGGGGAAGAGACCCAGTACTTC. The full variable domain, its missing parts supplied by reference TRBV5-8 and TRBJ2-5, is EAGVTQSPTHLIKTRGQQATLRCSPISGHTSVYWYQQALGLGLQFLLWYDEGEERNRGNFPPRFSGRQFPNYSSELNVNALELEDSALYLCASSTRTSGRGEETQYFGPGTRLLVL.

This sequence joins TRBV4-2 and TRBJ1-5; possibly TRBD1 for D (6 bases). CDR3 length: 16 residues. Trimming left V 2 bases short and J 4 bases short, with 15 bases between. In germline, CDR1 is LGHNA, CDR2 YNFKEQ. The CDR3 loop reads CASSQTADSQNQPQHF. As DNA, the CDR3 is TGTGCCAGCAGCCAAACCGCGGACAGCCAAAATCAGCCCCAGCATTTT.

V and J are TRBV7-9 and TRBJ2-2; D unresolved. There are 11 residues in the CDR3. Trimming took 4 bases from V and 4 from J, leaving 1 base between them. Germline loops: CDR1 SEHNR, CDR2 FQNEAQ (reference sequence). CDR3 loop: CASSSTGELFF. The CDR3 coding sequence is TGTGCCAGCAGCTCCACCGGGGAGCTGTTTTTT.

This clone has a handful of counts. The V gene is TRBV6-4, the J gene TRBJ1-5, with D perhaps matching TRBD1 (5 bases). Germline CDR1 MRHNA, CDR2 SNTAGT. The CDR3 spans 18 residues. Trimming stripped 3 bases from V and 4 bases from J, with 22 bases between. Written as DNA, the CDR3 is TGTGCCAGCAGTGAACAGGCCCGGAGAAGAACCTTAAATCAGCCCCAGCATTTT. Protein: CASSEQARRRTLNQPQHF.

V gene TRBV19 combines with J gene TRBJ1-5; unclear D gene. The CDR3 is made up of 15 amino acids. V dropped 0 bases and J dropped 2 bases, with 8 bases sitting between them. Per germline, CDR1 LNHDA and CDR2 SQIVND (reference sequence). As DNA, the CDR3 is TGTGCCAGTAGTATAGATAGGGTTGGCAATCAGCCCCAGCATTTT. Protein: CASSIDRVGNQPQHF.

The chain is built from TRBV5-1 and TRBJ2-7; TRBD1 matches at 8 bases. Germline lookup yields CDR1 SGHRS and CDR2 YFSETQ. V lost 4 bases to trimming and J lost 3 bases; unmatched junction nucleotides: 9. CDR3 length: 15 residues. The CDR3 DNA follows: TGCGCCAGCAGCCTTAACGGGGACAGGATCTACGAGCAGTACTTC. Protein product: CASSLNGDRIYEQYF.

This clone came up a few times. J is TRBJ1-2 and V is TRBV7-9; TRBD1 might be the D (5 bases). CDR3 length: 14 residues. Germline CDR1 SEHNR, CDR2 FQNEAQ (reference sequence). The V gene lost 1 base and the J gene lost 4 bases, with 10 bases spanning the gap. This chain's CDR3 is CASSLVDRLYGYTF. CDR3 DNA: TGTGCCAGCAGCTTAGTTGACAGACTCTATGGCTACACCTTC.

The chain employs TRBV4-1 and TRBJ2-2; D uncertain. Germline-derived CDR1 and CDR2 are MGHRA and YSYEKL. V lost 3 bases to trimming and J lost 2 bases, with 7 bases between them. CDR3 size: 14 residues. This CDR3 reads CASSQQDNTGELFF. The CDR3 nucleotides are TGCGCCAGCAGCCAGCAGGACAACACCGGGGAGCTGTTTTTT.

Written as DNA, the CDR3 is TGCGCCAGCAGCCAAGATTCAAACAGGGGAGCCCCCTACGAGCAGTACTTC. Amino acids: CASSQDSNRGAPYEQYF. The V call is TRBV4-3, the J call TRBJ2-5; 7 bases fit TRBD1. TRBJ2-7 explains the end of the DNA better; the J call may be wrong. CDR1 and CDR2 from the germline V gene are LGHNA and YSLEER. The length of the CDR3 is 17 residues.

The genes are TRBV4-1 and TRBJ1-6; D gene ambiguous. The CDR3 length is 14 residues. CDR1 and CDR2 from the germline V gene are MGHRA and YSYEKL. V gave up 1 base and J gave up 14 bases, with 15 bases separating them. CDR3 sequence: CASSQGADFSALHF. The DNA of the CDR3 is TGCGCCAGCAGCCAAGGGGCAGACTTTTCGGCCCTCCACTTT.

This clone is categorized as medium-sized. V gene TRBV7-8 combines with J gene TRBJ1-1; TRBD1 might be the D (5 bases). The germline V and J ends were trimmed by 3 bases and 6 bases, with 17 bases remaining between them. The CDR3 spans 15 residues. The germline V gene has CDR1 SGHVS and CDR2 FQNEAQ. In DNA form, the CDR3 reads TGTGCCAGCAGCTTCTCCCGGCAGGGAGGGTCTGAAGCTTTCTTT. This translates into CASSFSRQGGSEAFF.

The rearrangement links TRBV7-3 to TRBJ2-1, with 9 bases lining up with TRBD1. There are 16 residues in the CDR3. Germline V lookup: CDR1 SGHTA, CDR2 FQGTGA. V shed 1 base, J shed 10 bases, and the junction held 11 bases outside the gene matches. The DNA for the CDR3 is TGTGCCAGCAGCTTAATCACGGGACAGGGTTTCGGAGAGCAGTTCTTC. Protein: CASSLITGQGFGEQFF. Looking up the rest from reference TRBV7-3 and TRBJ2-1 gives the full variable domain: GAGVSQTPSNKVTEKGKYVELRCDPISGHTALYWYRQSLGQGPEFLIYFQGTGAADDSGLPNDRFFAVRPEGSVSTLKIQRTERGDSAVYLCASSLITGQGFGEQFFGPGTRLTVL.

This clone has just one count. V gene TRBV7-8 combines with J gene TRBJ2-2; D gene uncertain. The germline V gene has CDR1 SGHVS and CDR2 FQNEAQ. CDR3 length: 14 amino acids. Trimming removed 2 bases at V and 6 bases at J, with 10 bases between. The CDR3 loop reads CASSLPGLAGELFF. The CDR3 nucleotides are TGTGCCAGCAGCTTACCCGGGCTGGCCGGGGAGCTGTTTTTT.

CDR3 DNA: TGTGCCAGCAGCTCGGGACTAGCGGTACCTATAAACACCGGGGAGCTGTTTTTT. It translates to CASSSGLAVPINTGELFF. The rearrangement joins TRBV7-8 to TRBJ2-2; 11 nucleotides align to TRBD2. CDR1 SGHVS and CDR2 FQNEAQ come from the germline V gene. The ends lost 4 bases at V and 2 bases at J; junction bases unmatched: 9. This CDR3 is 18 amino acids long.

This chain joins TRBV4-1 and TRBJ2-7, with TRBD1 as a possible D gene (6 bases). CDR3 length: 15 amino acids. The germline V and J ends were trimmed by 0 bases and 2 bases, with 11 bases remaining between them. Germline CDR1 and CDR2: MGHRA and YSYEKL. The CDR3, as DNA: TGCGCCAGCAGCCAAGAGGGACACAGTGCCTACGAGCAGTACGTC. Residues: CASSQEGHSAYEQYV.

This clone was observed once. This chain connects TRBV7-3 to TRBJ2-1; 9 bases are shared with TRBD2. The CDR3 consists of 16 residues. In germline, CDR1 is SGHTA, CDR2 FQGTGA. Germline trimming cut 5 bases from V and 3 bases from J; bases unmatched to any gene: 8. The CDR3 spells CASSPLAGVGYNEQFF. In DNA, the CDR3 is TGTGCCAGCAGCCCTTTAGCGGGGGTTGGCTACAATGAGCAGTTCTTC.

J is TRBJ1-5 and V is TRBV27; perhaps TRBD1 as D (5 bases). CDR3 length: 16 residues. CDR1 and CDR2 (germline): MNHEY, SMNVEV (reference sequence). Deletions cut 2 bases from V and 2 bases from J, with 13 bases between. The CDR3, as DNA: TGTGCCAGCAGTTTAGGGGCGGGGATGGGCAATCAGCCCCAGCATTTT. Protein product: CASSLGAGMGNQPQHF.

The CDR3 here is CASSSPVESKANVLTF. DNA of the CDR3: TGTGCCAGCAGTAGTCCCGTGGAATCTAAGGCCAACGTCCTGACTTTC. The chain has TRBV28 and TRBJ2-6; no reliable D call. The germline V gene has CDR1 MDHEN and CDR2 SYDVKM. There are 16 residues in the CDR3. Trimming removed 5 bases from V and 6 bases from J, with 17 bases in between.

This chain's CDR3 is CASIPPGGWRTEAFF. The DNA of the CDR3 is TGTGCCAGCATCCCACCGGGGGGCTGGAGAACTGAAGCTTTCTTT. The chain is built from TRBV11-2 and TRBJ1-1; D may be TRBD1 (6 bases). Germline CDR1 SGHAT, CDR2 FQNNGV. Trimming left V 7 bases short and J 5 bases short, with 20 bases between. The CDR3 is 15 residues long.